Listed below are T cell receptor beta chains from one sample, sequenced in a study of Graves' ophthalmopathy and Graves' hyperthyroidism. In TCRdb, the multiplex PCR reads were re-called with MiXCR into one record per CDR3 protein. Of about 400,000 distinct CDR3 sequences detected, approximately 16% appear once; the ten largest clones hold roughly 1.6%. Source material: peripheral blood. These receptors were collected from a woman younger than 35 with Graves' ophthalmopathy. Each CDR3 is given with its conserved first and last residue. A D gene is named only where the DNA matches it firmly. The size entry is marked missing in some rows and otherwise reads once, few, many or a size class.

>.|TRBV29-1|TRBJ1-1|.
TGCAGCGTTGATCGGGGGACGAACACTGAAGCTTTCTTT
CSVDRGTNTEAFF
>.|TRBV15|TRBJ1-1|.
TGTGCCACCAGCAGAGGACAGACTGAAGCTTTCTTT
CATSRGQTEAFF
>few|TRBV5-1|TRBJ2-7|.
TGCGCCAGCAGCAGGGGTTCGGTTGGGGGCTTCCACGAGCAGTACTTC
CASSRGSVGGFHEQYF
>many|TRBV19|TRBJ1-1|TRBD1
TGTGCCAGTAGTGGTGGACAGGCCCGAACTGAAGCTTTCTTT
CASSGGQARTEAFF
>many|TRBV28|TRBJ1-1|.
TGTGCCAGCAGTTTAATCCAGGGGCTCACTGAAGCTTTCTTT
CASSLIQGLTEAFF
>many|TRBV5-4|TRBJ1-1|.
TGTGCCAGCAGCTCCCCGCTAGGCAGGGCAAACACTGAAGCTTTCTTT
CASSSPLGRANTEAFF
>many|TRBV27|TRBJ2-7|.
TGTGCCAGCAGTTTTGAGCCTCGGCCGCGCTACGAGCAGTACTTC
CASSFEPRPRYEQYF
>many|TRBV29-1|TRBJ1-2|.
TGCAGCGCTTACGCGGGTGGCTACACCTTC
CSAYAGGYTF
>many|TRBV6-1|TRBJ1-1|.
TGTGCCAGCAGTGAATTAGGGCCAGGGTCGGGGGCTTTCTTT
CASSELGPGSGAFF
>many|TRBV20-1|TRBJ2-7|.
TGCAGTGCTAGAATTGGCTTTTCCTACGAGCAGTACTTC
CSARIGFSYEQYF
>many|TRBV7-6|TRBJ2-7|.
TGTGCCAGCAGCTCAACAGGTATCGAGCAGTACTTC
CASSSTGIEQYF
>many|TRBV5-1|TRBJ1-2|.
TGCGCCAGCAGCTTGGACGGGGTTGGCTACACCTTC
CASSLDGVGYTF
>few|TRBV9|TRBJ2-7|TRBD2
TGTGCCAGCAGCGGGGGACTAAGCGGGAGCTACGAGCAGTACTTC
CASSGGLSGSYEQYF
>many|TRBV19|TRBJ2-2|.
TGTGCCAGTAATCGGGCCGCGAACACCGGGGAGCTGTTTTTT
CASNRAANTGELFF
>many|TRBV6-5|TRBJ2-7|TRBD1
TGTGCCAGCATCGGACAGGGAAGCTCCTACGAGCAGTACTTC
CASIGQGSSYEQYF
>many|TRBV14|TRBJ2-5|.
TGTGCCAGCAGCCATGCAGAGACCCAGTACTTC
CASSHAETQYF
>.|TRBV6-1|TRBJ2-7|TRBD1
TGTGCCAGCACCACAGGGGACGGCGATTACGAGCAGTACTTC
CASTTGDGDYEQYF
>many|TRBV5-1|TRBJ2-7|TRBD2
TGCGCCAGCAGCTCTGGACTAGCGGCCAAAAGACCCTACGAGCAGTACTTC
CASSSGLAAKRPYEQYF
>many|TRBV7-9|TRBJ2-7|.
TGTGCCAGCAGCTCCGGGAGTTGGGAGCAGTACTTC
CASSSGSWEQYF
>.|TRBV30|TRBJ1-2|.
TGTGCCTGGAGTTCTCAGGAAAGGAATGGCTACACCTTC
CAWSSQERNGYTF
>many|TRBV6-5|TRBJ1-6|.
TGTGCCAGCAGCCGTAACTCCTATAATTCACCCCTCCACTTT
CASSRNSYNSPLHF
>.|TRBV6-5|TRBJ1-3|TRBD1
TGTGCCAGCAGTATACTAGGGGGCGAATCTGGAAACACCATATATTTT
CASSILGGESGNTIYF
>many|TRBV29-1|TRBJ2-2|.
TGCAGCACTCGAGGGCCCCTCGGGGAGCTGTTTTTT
CSTRGPLGELFF
>few|TRBV10-3|TRBJ1-1|.
TGTGCCCCACATTGCCACCGCTTCTTT
CAPHCHRFF
>many|TRBV19|TRBJ2-7|TRBD2
TGTGCCAGTAGAGGACTAGCGGGGTCGGGAGAGCAGTACTTC
CASRGLAGSGEQYF
>.|TRBV11-2|TRBJ2-5|TRBD2
TGTGCCAGCAGCTCCGGACTAGCGGGAGGGCCGCAAGAGACCCAGTACTTC
CASSSGLAGGPQETQYF
>many|TRBV12-3/TRBV12-4|TRBJ1-5|.
TGTGTCAGCACTTACGGCGGTCAGCCCCAGCATTTT
CVSTYGGQPQHF
>many|TRBV6-2/TRBV6-3|TRBJ2-3|TRBD2
TGTGCCAGCAGTTACTTGAGACCGGGACTAGCGGGAGATACGCAGTATTTT
CASSYLRPGLAGDTQYF
>many|TRBV5-1|TRBJ2-7|TRBD1
TGCGCCAGCAGCGAGGGACAGGGGCTGGGGCAGTACTTC
CASSEGQGLGQYF
>many|TRBV6-5|TRBJ1-1|TRBD1
TGTGCCAGCAGTAGGGGACAGGGTGGCACTGAAGCTTTCTTT
CASSRGQGGTEAFF
>many|TRBV5-5|TRBJ1-5|.
TGTGCCAGCAGCTTTTTAGGGATGAGCAATCAGCCCCAGCATTTT
CASSFLGMSNQPQHF
>few|TRBV6-1|TRBJ1-1|.
TGTGCCAGCAGTGGGGGAATGGGCAGGCCGAACACTGAAGCTTTCTTT
CASSGGMGRPNTEAFF
>many|TRBV19|TRBJ1-2|.
TGTGCCAGTAGTAACTTCGGGACGCCGTATGGCTACACCTTC
CASSNFGTPYGYTF
>few|TRBV12-3/TRBV12-4|TRBJ1-5|.
TGTGCCAGCAGTTTTTCTACCCCGCCTCAGCCCCAGCATTTT
CASSFSTPPQPQHF
>many|TRBV6-2/TRBV6-3|TRBJ2-4|.
TGTGCCAGCAACCCACAACCCAAAAACATTCAGTACTTC
CASNPQPKNIQYF
>many|TRBV10-3|TRBJ2-5|.
TGTGCCATCAGTGAGTCTCCGAAAGAGACCCAGTACTTC
CAISESPKETQYF
>once|TRBV11-2|TRBJ2-7|TRBD2
TGTGCCAGCAGCTTTAGCGGGAAATACGAGCAGTACTTC
CASSFSGKYEQYF
>.|TRBV28|TRBJ2-5|TRBD1
TGTGCCAGCAACCCAGGGCAGGGGGCGAGGGAGACCCAGTACTTC
CASNPGQGARETQYF
>.|TRBV25-1|TRBJ2-2|.
TGTGCCAGCAGTGAATTGATGGGAAACACCGGGGAGCTGTTTTTT
CASSELMGNTGELFF
>many|TRBV29-1|TRBJ1-1|.
TGCAGCGGAGGGGGGCTTGAAGCTTTCTTT
CSGGGLEAFF
>.|TRBV6-1|TRBJ2-2|.
TGTGCCAGCAGCCCGTATGTGGGGGCCGTCGTGGAGCTGTTTTTT
CASSPYVGAVVELFF
>many|TRBV20-1|TRBJ1-1|TRBD1
TGCAGTGCTAGAGGGGACAGGGCGAACACTGAAGCTTTCTTT
CSARGDRANTEAFF
>.|TRBV6-2/TRBV6-3|TRBJ2-5|.
TGTGCCAGCAATCAACCGGCGGGGCCCGAGACCCAGTACTTC
CASNQPAGPETQYF
>many|TRBV6-5|TRBJ2-5|TRBD2
TGTGCCAGCACTCGAACCGGGCTAGCGGGGTCGACCCAGTACTTC
CASTRTGLAGSTQYF
>many|TRBV25-1|TRBJ1-1|.
TGTGCCAGCAGCAAATCCAACACTGAAGCTTTCTTT
CASSKSNTEAFF
>many|TRBV30|TRBJ2-4|.
TGTGCCTGGAGTGGTCCTCGAGAACCGGGGAGGCCGATCGAACACATTCAGTACTTC
CAWSGPREPGRPIEHIQYF
>many|TRBV28|TRBJ1-2|.
TGTGCCAGCAGCCTGACAGAGGACTATGGCTACACCTTC
CASSLTEDYGYTF